This TCR beta chain was retrieved from a study of metastatic and nonmetastatic thyroid tumors. In the study overall: Blood and tumor or nodule tissue repertoires from malignant and benign thyroid patients were compared.

Original analysis: Construction of a distant-metastasis classifier for papillary thyroid cancer relied on CDR3 differences across clinicopathological groups. With MiXCR, TCRdb reprocessed the PCR reads. The V and J calls here are based on TCRdb, not the publication. This table has around 20,000 clones, approximately 12% appearing once. Overall study results and limits: For both blood and tumor, malignant thyroid tumors reportedly showed significantly higher TCR beta diversity than benign nodules did.

This clone was observed at least ten times. Its specificity is unknown. Until they underwent thyroid surgery, no patient had received any treatment. This CDR3 region has 11 residues. V lost 6 bases and J lost 2, with 7 bases in between. Looked up from germline, CDR1 is SQVTM and CDR2 is ANQGSEA. The rearrangement uses TRBV29-1 and TRBJ2-5; D is uncertain. This clonotype was sampled from a female donor with papillary thyroid cancer or a benign thyroid nodule (not recorded which). Some clones in this sample may be carry-over from other donors' samples. Sequencing input: blood. The CDR3 DNA reads TGCAGCGTGGTACGGCAAGAGACCCAGTACTTC. Its protein product is CSVVRQETQYF. The full variable domain, its missing parts supplied by reference TRBV29-1 and TRBJ2-5, is SAVISQKPSRDICQRGTSLTIQCQVDSQVTMMFWYRQQPGQSLTLIATANQGSEATYESGFVIDKFPISRPNLTFSTLTVSNMSPEDSSIYLCSVVRQETQYFGPGTRLLVL.